The clone carrying this TCR beta chain was counted between two and nine times. Germline V gives CDR1 LNHNV, CDR2 YYDKDF (reference sequence). V lost 4 bases and J lost 8, with 14 bases in between. The CDR3 runs 13 residues. The data originate from a study of chemoradiotherapy in HPV16-positive cancers. Measured with immunoSEQ multiplex PCR; TCRdb has only the in-frame clones, and not every one. The data contain more than 10,000 clones, roughly 89% of them singletons. This clonotype was sampled from a human donor with HPV-associated anogenital cancer. The V call is TRBV15, the J call TRBJ1-2; D gene uncertain. The source was blood, collected from a patient who underwent chemoradiotherapy. The CDR3 DNA is TGTGCCACCAGCATCGTCACCTGGGAAGGCTACACCTTC. Translated, it gives CATSIVTWEGYTF.